Listed here is a single T cell receptor beta chain. Its antigen is as yet unknown. The data are from a study of T cells in Graves' hyperthyroidism and ophthalmopathy. Patients were excluded for uncontrolled infection, other autoimmune disease, pregnancy or lactation. Diagnoses were made from clinical symptoms, serum measures (thyroxine and TRAb), thyroid ultrasound and orbital computed tomography. The CDR3 is 14 residues long. Trimming left V 5 bases short and J 6 bases short, with 17 bases between. In germline, CDR1 is SGDLS, CDR2 YYNGEE. The study's findings and limits: In blood, most of the thyroid clonotypes expanded above 0.001 were also present. Prediction of ophthalmopathy progression came a median approximately 7 months pre-onset.

The investigators amplified TCR beta CDR3 regions from RNA transcripts. HTBI primers were used for first-round RT-PCR of the TCR CDR3. MiXCR, applied by TCRdb to the multiplex PCR reads, yields one record per CDR3 protein. Among about 680,000 distinct CDR3 sequences listed, roughly a third were seen once. The V and J genes are TRBV9 and TRBJ1-1, with TRBD1 as a possible D gene (6 bases). This sequence originates from a woman between 40 and 50 years old with Graves' hyperthyroidism. Material: blood. The CDR3 region is CASRGGLGGAEAFF. In DNA, the CDR3 is TGTGCCAGCAGGGGAGGGTTGGGGGGCGCTGAAGCTTTCTTT.